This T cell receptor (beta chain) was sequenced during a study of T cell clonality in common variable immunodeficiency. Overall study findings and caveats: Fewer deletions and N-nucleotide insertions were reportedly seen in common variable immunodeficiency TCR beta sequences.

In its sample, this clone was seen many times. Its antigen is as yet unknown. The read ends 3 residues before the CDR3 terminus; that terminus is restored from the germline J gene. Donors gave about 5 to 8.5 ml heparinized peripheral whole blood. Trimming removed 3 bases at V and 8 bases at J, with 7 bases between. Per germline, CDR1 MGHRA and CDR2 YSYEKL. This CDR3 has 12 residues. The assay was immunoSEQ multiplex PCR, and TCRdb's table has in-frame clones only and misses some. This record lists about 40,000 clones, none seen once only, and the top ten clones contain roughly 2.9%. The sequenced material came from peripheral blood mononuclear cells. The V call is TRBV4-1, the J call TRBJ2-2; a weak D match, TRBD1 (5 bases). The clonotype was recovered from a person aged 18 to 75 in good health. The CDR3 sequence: CASSHRQGELFF. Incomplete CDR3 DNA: TGCGCCAGCAGCCATAGACAGGGGGAG.